The 2 T cell receptor beta chains listed next were all sequenced from one sample in a study of T-cell memory formation after mild COVID-19. TCRdb recomputed calls from the 5' RACE reads with MiXCR, one row per CDR3 protein. The table lists about 210,000 distinct CDR3 sequences, 27% of them singletons. Material for sequencing was PBMCs or a T cell subset sorted from them (not recorded which). Every receptor here comes from an adult woman who had mild COVID-19 (a few samples of this study predate the infection). Cell type and time point are not known.

V usage is TRBV6-6 and J usage is TRBJ1-5; D unresolved. V lost 6 bases, J lost 6 bases, and 12 bases lay in between. The germline V gene has CDR1 MNHNY and CDR2 SVGAGI (reference sequence). This CDR3 region has 13 residues. CDR3 sequence: CASSAGVVQPQHF. CDR3 nucleotide sequence: TGTGCCAGCAGCGCTGGCGTTGTTCAGCCCCAGCATTTT.

The chain joins TRBV10-3 to TRBJ2-3; D possibly corresponds to TRBD1 (6 bases). Trimming stripped 0 bases from V and 5 bases from J, with 9 bases between. The CDR3 spans 14 residues. Germline assignment: CDR1 ENHRY and CDR2 SYGVKD. DNA for the CDR3: TGTGCCATCAGTGAGTCAACAGGGAGAGATACGCAGTATTTT. Its protein product is CAISESTGRDTQYF.